The rows below give T cell receptor beta chains drawn from one sample of a study of tumor-infiltrating lymphocytes in oesophageal squamous cell carcinoma. MiXCR, applied by TCRdb to the PCR reads, yields one record per CDR3 protein. Of some 6,000 distinct CDR3 sequences detected, 14% to 15% appear once; the ten largest clones hold over 15%. The sequenced material came from esophageal tumor tissue. The receptor set was obtained from a male donor with esophageal squamous cell carcinoma. The CDR3 runs from the conserved cysteine through the conserved F or W. A D gene is named only where the DNA matches it firmly. Some rows mark clone size as missing; the rest say once, few, many or name a class of expanded clone.

TRBJ1-6 | TRBV5-6 | many | . | CASSLRQSNSPLHF | TGTGCCAGCAGCTTGAGACAATCCAATTCACCCCTCCACTTT
TRBJ2-3 | TRBV11-3 | many | TRBD1 | CASSLRTGPTDTQYF | TGTGCCAGCAGCTTACGGACAGGGCCCACAGATACGCAGTATTTT
TRBJ2-5 | TRBV6-1 | medium-sized | . | CASSELGGTFKETQYF | TGTGCCAGCAGTGAGTTGGGGGGGACATTTAAAGAGACCCAGTACTTC
TRBJ2-7 | TRBV10-1 | many | . | CASSETIGFEQYF | TGCGCCAGCAGTGAGACGATAGGGTTCGAGCAGTACTTC
TRBJ1-1 | TRBV19 | many | . | CASTATENTEAFF | TGTGCCAGTACCGCTACAGAGAACACTGAAGCTTTCTTT
TRBJ1-6 | TRBV5-4 | many | TRBD1 | CASSPLGTGGSPLHF | TGTGCCAGCAGCCCATTAGGGACAGGTGGTTCACCCCTCCACTTT
TRBJ1-6 | TRBV23-1 | . | . | CASRHLSGPALGVALHF | TGCGCCAGCAGACACCTTAGTGGGCCGGCCTTAGGAGTGGCCCTCCACTTT
TRBJ2-5 | TRBV5-1 | many | . | CASSLGTSNEQYF | TGCGCCAGCAGCCTCGGGACCAGCAATGAGCAGTACTTC
TRBJ2-1 | TRBV19 | few | TRBD1 | CASSIKGASGSYNEQFF | TGTGCCAGTAGTATAAAGGGGGCGTCTGGCTCCTACAATGAGCAGTTCTTC
TRBJ1-2 | TRBV7-2 | medium-sized | . | CASSSQGSSAGYTF | TGTGCCAGCAGTTCTCAAGGGTCCAGCGCTGGCTACACCTTC
TRBJ1-6 | TRBV4-1 | many | . | CASSPPRTEQDSPLHF | TGCGCCAGCAGCCCCCCAAGGACGGAACAGGATTCACCCCTCCACTTT
TRBJ1-2 | TRBV27 | medium-sized | . | CASSLSGDYRANYGYTF | TGTGCCAGCAGTTTATCCGGGGATTACAGGGCTAACTATGGCTACACCTTC
TRBJ2-1 | TRBV6-1 | few | . | CASNLGTAYF | TGTGCCAGCAATCTAGGGACTGCTTACTTC
TRBJ2-3 | TRBV19 | few | TRBD1 | CASRRTGSSTDTQYF | TGTGCCAGTAGGCGGACAGGATCTAGCACAGATACGCAGTATTTT
TRBJ2-1 | TRBV6-4 | many | TRBD1 | CASSDSSQGENNEQFF | TGTGCCAGCAGTGACTCCTCACAGGGGGAGAACAATGAGCAGTTCTTC
TRBJ1-6 | TRBV6-1 | many | . | CASSSGVLNSPLHF | TGTGCCAGCAGTTCCGGGGTTCTTAATTCACCCCTCCACTTT
TRBJ2-1 | TRBV5-1 | . | TRBD2 | CASSLAASGGVKQETRYF | TGCGCCAGCAGCTTGGCGGCTAGCGGGGGGGTAAAGCAAGAGACCCGGTACTTC
TRBJ2-4 | TRBV7-9 | few | . | CASSFEGQESQYF | TGTGCCAGCAGCTTCGAGGGCCAAGAGAGCCAGTACTTC
TRBJ2-7 | TRBV7-9 | many | . | CASSAANEQYF | TGTGCCAGCAGCGCGGCCAATGAGCAGTACTTC
TRBJ1-1 | TRBV13 | . | TRBD1 | CASSLMRTGTEAFF | TGTGCCAGCAGCTTAATGAGGACAGGCACTGAAGCTTTCTTT
TRBJ1-2 | TRBV28 | many | . | CASSLGLSYGYTF | TGTGCCAGCAGTCTGGGACTGAGCTATGGCTACACCTTC
TRBJ2-1 | TRBV19 | . | TRBD2 | CASTSGGPYNEQFF | TGTGCCTCCACCTCGGGGGGGCCTTACAATGAGCAGTTCTTC
TRBJ1-6 | TRBV6-1 | many | . | CASSEPTEVQPLHF | TGTGCCAGCAGTGAACCGACCGAAGTACAACCCCTCCACTTT
TRBJ2-1 | TRBV6-2/TRBV6-3 | once | . | CASSNWGQPDTQCF | TGTGCCAGCAGCAATTGGGGGCAACCAGATACGCAGTGCTTC
TRBJ2-5 | TRBV12-3/TRBV12-4 | medium-sized | . | CASSLGYGLETQYF | TGTGCCAGCAGTTTAGGCTACGGTCTGGAGACCCAGTACTTC
TRBJ2-7 | TRBV6-6 | many | TRBD1 | CASSYRTGAHYYEQYF | TGTGCCAGCAGTTACCGGACAGGGGCGCACTACTACGAGCAGTACTTC